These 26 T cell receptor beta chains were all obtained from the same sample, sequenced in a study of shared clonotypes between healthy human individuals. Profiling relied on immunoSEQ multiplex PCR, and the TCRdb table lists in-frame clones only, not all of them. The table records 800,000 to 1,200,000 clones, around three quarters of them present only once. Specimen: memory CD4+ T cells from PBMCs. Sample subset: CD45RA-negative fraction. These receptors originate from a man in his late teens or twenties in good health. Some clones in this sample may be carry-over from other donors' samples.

The CDR3 coding sequence is TGTGCCAGCTCACCAAATCAGGGCAATCAGCCCCAGCATTTT. Translation gives CASSPNQGNQPQHF. The chain combines TRBV18 with TRBJ1-5, with D uncertain. This CDR3 has 14 residues. V was cut by 2 bases and J by 2 bases, with 7 bases left in between. The germline gives CDR1 KGHSH, CDR2 LQKENI.

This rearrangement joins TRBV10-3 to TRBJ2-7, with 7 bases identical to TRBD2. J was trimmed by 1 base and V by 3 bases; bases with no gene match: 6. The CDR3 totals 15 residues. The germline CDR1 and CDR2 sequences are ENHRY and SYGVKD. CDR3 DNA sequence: TGTGCCATCAGTGAACATACCGGGAGGTCCTACGAGCAGTACTTC. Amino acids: CAISEHTGRSYEQYF.

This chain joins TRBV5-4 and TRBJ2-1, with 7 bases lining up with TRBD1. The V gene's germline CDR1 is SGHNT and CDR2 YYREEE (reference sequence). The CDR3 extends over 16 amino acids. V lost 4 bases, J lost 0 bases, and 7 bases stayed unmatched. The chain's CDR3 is CASSDGQASSYNEQFF. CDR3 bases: TGTGCCAGCAGCGACGGACAGGCCAGCTCCTACAATGAGCAGTTCTTC.

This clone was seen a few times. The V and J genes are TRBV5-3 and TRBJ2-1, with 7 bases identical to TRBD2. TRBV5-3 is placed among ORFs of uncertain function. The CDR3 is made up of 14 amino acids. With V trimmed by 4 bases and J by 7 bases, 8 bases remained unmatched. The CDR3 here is CARSPRTSDNEQFF. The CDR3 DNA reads TGTGCCAGAAGCCCCCGGACTAGTGATAATGAGCAGTTCTTC.

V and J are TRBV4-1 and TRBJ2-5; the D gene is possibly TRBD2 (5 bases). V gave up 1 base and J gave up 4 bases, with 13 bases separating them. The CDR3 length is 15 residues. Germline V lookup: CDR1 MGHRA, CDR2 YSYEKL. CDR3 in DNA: TGCGCCAGCAGCCAAGGGTCGGTAGCGTCAGAGACCCAGTACTTC. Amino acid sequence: CASSQGSVASETQYF.

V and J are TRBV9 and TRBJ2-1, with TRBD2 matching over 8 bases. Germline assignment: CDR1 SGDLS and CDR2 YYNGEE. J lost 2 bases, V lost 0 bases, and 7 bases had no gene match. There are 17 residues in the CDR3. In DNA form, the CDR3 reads TGTGCCAGCAGCGTAGTAGCGGGGCAGGCCCCCTACAATGAGCAGTTCTTC. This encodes CASSVVAGQAPYNEQFF. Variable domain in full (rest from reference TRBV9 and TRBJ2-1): DSGVTQTPKHLITATGQRVTLRCSPRSGDLSVYWYQQSLDQGLQFLIQYYNGEERAKGNILERFSAQQFPDLHSELNLSSLELGDSALYFCASSVVAGQAPYNEQFFGPGTRLTVL.

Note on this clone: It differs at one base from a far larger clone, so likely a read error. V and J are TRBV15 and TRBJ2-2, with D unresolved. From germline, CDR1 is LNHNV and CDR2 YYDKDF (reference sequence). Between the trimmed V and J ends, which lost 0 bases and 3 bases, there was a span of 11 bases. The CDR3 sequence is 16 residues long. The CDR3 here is CATSREVILDTGELFF. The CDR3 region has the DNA TGTGCCACCAGCAGAGAAGTAATCTTGGACACCGGGGAGCTGTTTTTT. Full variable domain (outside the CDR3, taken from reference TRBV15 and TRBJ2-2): DAMVIQNPRYQVTQFGKPVTLSCSQTLNHNVMYWYQQKSSQAPKLLFHYYDKDFNNEADTPDNFQSRRPNTSFCFLDIRSPGLGDTAMYLCATSREVILDTGELFFGEGSRLTVL.

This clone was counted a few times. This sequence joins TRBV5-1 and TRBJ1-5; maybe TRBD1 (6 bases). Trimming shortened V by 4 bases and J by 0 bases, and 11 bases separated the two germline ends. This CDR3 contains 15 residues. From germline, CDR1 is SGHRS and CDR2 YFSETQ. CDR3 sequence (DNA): TGCGCCAGCAGCCTGACAGGTGATAGCAATCAGCCCCAGCATTTT. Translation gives CASSLTGDSNQPQHF.

The CDR3 nucleotides are TGTGCCAGCCAGCCCTCTGGGGCCAACGTCCTGACTTTC. This sequence encodes CASQPSGANVLTF. The chain joins TRBV11-3 to TRBJ2-6; unclear D gene. CDR1 and CDR2 (germline): SGHNT, YENEEA. The CDR3 loop spans 13 amino acids. The V end lost 8 bases, the J end lost 0 bases, and 5 bases lay between the germline ends.

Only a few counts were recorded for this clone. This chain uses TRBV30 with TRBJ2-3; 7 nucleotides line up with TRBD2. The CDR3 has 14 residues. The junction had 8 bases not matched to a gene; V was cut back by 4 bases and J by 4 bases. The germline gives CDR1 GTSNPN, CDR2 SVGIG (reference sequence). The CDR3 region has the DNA TGTGCCTGGATATCTAGCGGAGGATCAGATACGCAGTATTTT. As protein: CAWISSGGSDTQYF. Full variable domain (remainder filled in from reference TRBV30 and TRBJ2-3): SQTIHQWPATLVQPVGSPLSLECTVEGTSNPNLYWYRQAAGRGLQLLFYSVGIGQISSEVPQNLSASRPQDRQFILSSKKLLLSDSGFYLCAWISSGGSDTQYFGPGTRLTVL.

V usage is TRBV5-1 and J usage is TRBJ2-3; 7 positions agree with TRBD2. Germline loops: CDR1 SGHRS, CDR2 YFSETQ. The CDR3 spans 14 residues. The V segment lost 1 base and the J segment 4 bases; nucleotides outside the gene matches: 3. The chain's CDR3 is CASSLTSAADTQYF. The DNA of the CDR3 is TGCGCCAGCAGCTTGACTAGCGCTGCAGATACGCAGTATTTT.

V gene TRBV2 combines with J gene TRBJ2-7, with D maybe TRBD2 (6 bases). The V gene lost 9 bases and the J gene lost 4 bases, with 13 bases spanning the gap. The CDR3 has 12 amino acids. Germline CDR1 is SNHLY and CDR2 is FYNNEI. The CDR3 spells CASALAGYEQYF. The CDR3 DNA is TGTGCCAGTGCTTTGGCGGGGTACGAGCAGTACTTC.

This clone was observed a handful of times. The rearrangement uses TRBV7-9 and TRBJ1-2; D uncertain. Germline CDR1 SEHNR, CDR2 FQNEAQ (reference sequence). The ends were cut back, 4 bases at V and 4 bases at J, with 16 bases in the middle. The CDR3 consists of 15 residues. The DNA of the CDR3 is TGTGCCAGCAGCTCGAGGTTGGGGAGTGGCTATGGCTACACCTTC. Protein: CASSSRLGSGYGYTF.

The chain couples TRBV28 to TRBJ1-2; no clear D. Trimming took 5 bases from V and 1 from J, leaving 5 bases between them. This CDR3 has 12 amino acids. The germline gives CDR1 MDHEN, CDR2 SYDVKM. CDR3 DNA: TGTGCCAGCAGTGGGGATAACTATGGCTACACCTTC. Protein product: CASSGDNYGYTF.

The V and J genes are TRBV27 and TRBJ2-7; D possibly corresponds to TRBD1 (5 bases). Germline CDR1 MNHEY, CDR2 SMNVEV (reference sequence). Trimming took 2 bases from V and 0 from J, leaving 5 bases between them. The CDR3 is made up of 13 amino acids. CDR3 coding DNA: TGTGCCAGCAGTTTAGGGGCCTCCTACGAGCAGTACTTC. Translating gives CASSLGASYEQYF.

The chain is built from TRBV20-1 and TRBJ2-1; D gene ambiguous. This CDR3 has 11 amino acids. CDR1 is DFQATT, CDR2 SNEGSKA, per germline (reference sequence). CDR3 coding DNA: TGCGTGCCTGCGAGCTACAATGAGCAGTTCTTC. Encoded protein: CVPASYNEQFF.

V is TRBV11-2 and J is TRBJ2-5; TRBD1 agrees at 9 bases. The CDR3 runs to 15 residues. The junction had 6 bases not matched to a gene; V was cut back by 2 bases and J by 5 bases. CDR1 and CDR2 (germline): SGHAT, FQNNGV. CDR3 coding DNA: TGTGCCAGCAGCTTAAGGAGGACAGGGGAGGAGACCCAGTACTTC. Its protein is CASSLRRTGEETQYF.

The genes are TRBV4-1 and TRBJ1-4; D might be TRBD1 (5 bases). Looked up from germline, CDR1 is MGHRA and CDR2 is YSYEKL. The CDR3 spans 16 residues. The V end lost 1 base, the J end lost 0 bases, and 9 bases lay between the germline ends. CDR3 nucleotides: TGCGCCAGCAGCCAAGGACAGATCGCAACTAATGAAAAACTGTTTTTT. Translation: CASSQGQIATNEKLFF.

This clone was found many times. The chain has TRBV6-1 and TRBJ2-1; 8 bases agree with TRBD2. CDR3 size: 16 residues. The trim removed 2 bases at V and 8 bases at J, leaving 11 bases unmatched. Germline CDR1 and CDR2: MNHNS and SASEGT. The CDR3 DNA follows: TGTGCCAGCAGTGAATTGGGACTAGGGGTTGGGCATGAGCAGTTCTTC. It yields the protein CASSELGLGVGHEQFF.

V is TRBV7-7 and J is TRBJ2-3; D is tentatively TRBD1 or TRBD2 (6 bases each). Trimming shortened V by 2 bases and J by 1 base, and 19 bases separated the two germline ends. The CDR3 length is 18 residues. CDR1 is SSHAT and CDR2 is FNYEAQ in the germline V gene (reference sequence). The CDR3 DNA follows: TGTGCCAGCAGCTTAACCTCTGAAGGGGGGCATGGCACAGATACGCAGTATTTT. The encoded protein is CASSLTSEGGHGTDTQYF. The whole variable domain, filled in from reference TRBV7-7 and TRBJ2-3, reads GAGVSQSPRYKVTKRGQDVTLRCDPISSHATLYWYQQALGQGPEFLTYFNYEAQPDKSGLPSDRFSAERPEGSISTLTIQRTEQRDSAMYRCASSLTSEGGHGTDTQYFGPGTRLTVL.

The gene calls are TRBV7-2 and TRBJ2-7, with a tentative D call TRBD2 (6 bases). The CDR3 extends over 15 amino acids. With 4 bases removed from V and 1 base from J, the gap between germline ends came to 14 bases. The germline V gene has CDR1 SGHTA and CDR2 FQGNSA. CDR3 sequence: CASSSHWGVSYEQYF. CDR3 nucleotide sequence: TGTGCCAGCAGCTCCCACTGGGGGGTATCCTACGAGCAGTACTTC.

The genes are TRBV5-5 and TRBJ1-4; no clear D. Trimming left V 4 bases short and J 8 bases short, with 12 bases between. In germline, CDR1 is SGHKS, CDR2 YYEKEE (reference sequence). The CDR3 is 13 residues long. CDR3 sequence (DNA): TGTGCCAGCAGCCCCATGATAAGAGAAAAACTGTTTTTT. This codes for CASSPMIREKLFF.

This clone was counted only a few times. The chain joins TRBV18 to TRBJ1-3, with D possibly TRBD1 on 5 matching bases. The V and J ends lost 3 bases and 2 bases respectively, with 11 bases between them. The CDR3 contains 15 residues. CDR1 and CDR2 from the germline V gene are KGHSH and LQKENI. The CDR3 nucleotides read TGTGCCAGCTCACCCACCGGGGCAGCTGGAAACACCATATATTTT. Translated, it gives CASSPTGAAGNTIYF.

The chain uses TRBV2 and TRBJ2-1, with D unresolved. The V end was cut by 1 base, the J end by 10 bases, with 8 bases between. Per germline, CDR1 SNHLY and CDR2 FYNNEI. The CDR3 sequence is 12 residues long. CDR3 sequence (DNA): TGTGCCAGCAGTGAAGGCCCTCGGGAGCAGTTCTTC. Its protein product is CASSEGPREQFF.

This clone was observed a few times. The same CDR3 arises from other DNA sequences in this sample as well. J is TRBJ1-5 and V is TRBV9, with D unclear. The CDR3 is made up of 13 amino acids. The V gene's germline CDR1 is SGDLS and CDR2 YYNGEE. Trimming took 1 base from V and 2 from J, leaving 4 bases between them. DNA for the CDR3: TGTGCCAGCAGCGTACAGGGCAATCAGCCCCAGCATTTT. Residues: CASSVQGNQPQHF.

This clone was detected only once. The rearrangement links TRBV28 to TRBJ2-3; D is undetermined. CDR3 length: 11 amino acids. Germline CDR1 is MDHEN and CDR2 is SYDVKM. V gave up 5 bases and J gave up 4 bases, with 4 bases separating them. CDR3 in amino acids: CASSVSDTQYF. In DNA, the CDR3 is TGTGCCAGCAGTGTGTCAGATACGCAGTATTTT.